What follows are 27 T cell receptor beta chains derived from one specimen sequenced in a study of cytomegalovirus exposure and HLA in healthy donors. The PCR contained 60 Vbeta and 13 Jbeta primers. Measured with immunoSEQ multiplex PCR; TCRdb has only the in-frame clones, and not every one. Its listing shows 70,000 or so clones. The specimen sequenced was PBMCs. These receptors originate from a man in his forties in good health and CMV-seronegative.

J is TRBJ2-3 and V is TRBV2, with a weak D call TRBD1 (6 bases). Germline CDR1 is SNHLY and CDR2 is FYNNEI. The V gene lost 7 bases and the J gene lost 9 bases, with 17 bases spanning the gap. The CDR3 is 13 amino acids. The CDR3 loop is CASTGIQGGTQYF. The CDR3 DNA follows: TGTGCCAGCACTGGTATACAGGGCGGGACGCAGTATTTT.

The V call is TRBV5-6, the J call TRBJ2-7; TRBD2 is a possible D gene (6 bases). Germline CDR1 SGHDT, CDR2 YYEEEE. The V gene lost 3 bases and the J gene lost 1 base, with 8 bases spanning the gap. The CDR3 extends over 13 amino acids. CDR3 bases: TGTGCCAGCAGCTCCGGACTATCCTACGAGCAGTACTTC. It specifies CASSSGLSYEQYF. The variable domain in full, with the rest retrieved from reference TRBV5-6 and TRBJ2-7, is DAGVTQSPTHLIKTRGQQVTLRCSPKSGHDTVSWYQQALGQGPQFIFQYYEEEERQRGNFPDRFSGHQFPNYSSELNVNALLLGDSALYLCASSSGLSYEQYFGPGTRLTVT.

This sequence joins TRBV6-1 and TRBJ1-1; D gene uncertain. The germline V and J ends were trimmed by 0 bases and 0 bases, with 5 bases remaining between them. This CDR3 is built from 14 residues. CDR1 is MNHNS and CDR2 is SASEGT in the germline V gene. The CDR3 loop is CASSEAAMNTEAFF. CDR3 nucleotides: TGTGCCAGCAGTGAAGCAGCCATGAACACTGAAGCTTTCTTT.

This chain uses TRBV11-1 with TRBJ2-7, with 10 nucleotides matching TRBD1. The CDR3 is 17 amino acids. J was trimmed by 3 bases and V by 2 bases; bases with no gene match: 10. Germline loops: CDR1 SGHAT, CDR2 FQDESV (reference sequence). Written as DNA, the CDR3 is TGTGCCAGCAGCTTAAAGGTGGCCGGGACAGGGGTCTACGAGCAGTACTTC. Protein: CASSLKVAGTGVYEQYF.

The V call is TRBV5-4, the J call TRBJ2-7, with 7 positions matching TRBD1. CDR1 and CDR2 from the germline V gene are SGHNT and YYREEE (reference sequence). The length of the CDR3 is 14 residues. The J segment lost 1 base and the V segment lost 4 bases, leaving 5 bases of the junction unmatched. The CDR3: CASSLDRVSYEQYF. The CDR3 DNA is TGTGCCAGCAGCCTAGACAGGGTGTCCTACGAGCAGTACTTC.

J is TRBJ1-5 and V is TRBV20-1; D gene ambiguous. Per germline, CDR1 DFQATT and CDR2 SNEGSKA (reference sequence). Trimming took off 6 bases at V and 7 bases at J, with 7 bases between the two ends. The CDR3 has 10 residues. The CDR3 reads CSAGGQPQHF. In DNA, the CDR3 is TGCAGTGCCGGAGGGCAGCCCCAGCATTTT.

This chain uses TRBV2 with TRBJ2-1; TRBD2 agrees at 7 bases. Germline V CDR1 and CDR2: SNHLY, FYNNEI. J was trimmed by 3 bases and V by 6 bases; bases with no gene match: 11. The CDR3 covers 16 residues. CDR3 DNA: TGTGCCAGCAGGAGATCCCGACTAGCCGTCTACAATGAGCAGTTCTTC. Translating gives CASRRSRLAVYNEQFF.

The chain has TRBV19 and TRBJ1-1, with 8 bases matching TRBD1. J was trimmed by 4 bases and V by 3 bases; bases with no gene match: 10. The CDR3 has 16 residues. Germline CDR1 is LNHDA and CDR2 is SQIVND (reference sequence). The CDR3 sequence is CASSIFQRQGITEAFF. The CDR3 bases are TGTGCCAGTAGTATCTTTCAGAGACAGGGGATCACTGAAGCTTTCTTT.

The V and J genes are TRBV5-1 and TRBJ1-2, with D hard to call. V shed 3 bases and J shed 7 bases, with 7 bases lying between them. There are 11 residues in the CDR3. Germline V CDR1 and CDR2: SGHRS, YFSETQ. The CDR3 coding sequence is TGCGCCAGCAGCTCGGCGGTTGGCTACACCTTC. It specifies CASSSAVGYTF.

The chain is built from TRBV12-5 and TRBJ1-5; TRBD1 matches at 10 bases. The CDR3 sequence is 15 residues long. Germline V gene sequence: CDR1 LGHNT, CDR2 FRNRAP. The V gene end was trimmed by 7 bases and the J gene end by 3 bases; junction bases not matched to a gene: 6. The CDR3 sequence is CASAATGGDNQPQHF. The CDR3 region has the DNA TGTGCTAGTGCCGCGACAGGGGGCGACAATCAGCCCCAGCATTTT. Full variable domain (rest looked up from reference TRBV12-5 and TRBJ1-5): DARVTQTPRHKVTEMGQEVTMRCQPILGHNTVFWYRQTMMQGLELLAYFRNRAPLDDSGMPKDRFSAEMPDATLATLKIQPSEPRDSAVYFCASAATGGDNQPQHFGDGTRLSIL.

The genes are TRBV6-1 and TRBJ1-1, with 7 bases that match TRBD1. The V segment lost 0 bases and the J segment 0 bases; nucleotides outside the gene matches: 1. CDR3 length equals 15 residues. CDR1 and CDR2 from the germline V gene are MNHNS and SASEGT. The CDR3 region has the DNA TGTGCCAGCAGTGAAGCGGGACAGATGAACACTGAAGCTTTCTTT. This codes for CASSEAGQMNTEAFF.

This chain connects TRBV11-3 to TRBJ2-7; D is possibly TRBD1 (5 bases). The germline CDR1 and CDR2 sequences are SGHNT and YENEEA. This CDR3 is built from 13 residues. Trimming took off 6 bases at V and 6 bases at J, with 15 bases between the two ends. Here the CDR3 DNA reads TGTGCCAGCAGTCGAAAGGACATAGGCGAGCAGTACTTC. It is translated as CASSRKDIGEQYF. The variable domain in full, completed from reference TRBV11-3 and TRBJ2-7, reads EAGVVQSPRYKIIEKKQPVAFWCNPISGHNTLYWYLQNLGQGPELLIRYENEEAVDDSQLPKDRFSAERLKGVDSTLKIQPAELGDSAVYLCASSRKDIGEQYFGPGTRLTVT.

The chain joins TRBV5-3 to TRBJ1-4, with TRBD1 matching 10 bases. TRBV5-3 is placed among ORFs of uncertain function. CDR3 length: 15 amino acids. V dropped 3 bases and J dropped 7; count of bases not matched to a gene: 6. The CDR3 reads CARSCDRGLGEKLFF. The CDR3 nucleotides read TGTGCCAGAAGCTGCGACAGGGGGCTGGGTGAAAAACTGTTTTTT.

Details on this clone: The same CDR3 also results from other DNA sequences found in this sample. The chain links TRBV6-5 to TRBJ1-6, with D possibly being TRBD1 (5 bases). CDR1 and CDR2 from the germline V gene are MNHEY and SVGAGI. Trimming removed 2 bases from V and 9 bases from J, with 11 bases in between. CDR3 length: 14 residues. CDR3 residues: CASSYGREGSPLHF. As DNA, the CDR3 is TGTGCCAGCAGTTACGGCAGGGAGGGTTCACCCCTCCACTTT.

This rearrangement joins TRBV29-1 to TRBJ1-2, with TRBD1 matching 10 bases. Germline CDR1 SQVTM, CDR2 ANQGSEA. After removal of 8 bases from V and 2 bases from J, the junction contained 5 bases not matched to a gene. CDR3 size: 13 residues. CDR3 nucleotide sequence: TGCAGCACTCGGGACAGGGGAAACTATGGCTACACCTTC. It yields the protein CSTRDRGNYGYTF.

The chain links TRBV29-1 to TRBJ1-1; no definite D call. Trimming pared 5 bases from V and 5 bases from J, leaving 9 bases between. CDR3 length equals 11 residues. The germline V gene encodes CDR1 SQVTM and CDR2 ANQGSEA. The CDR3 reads CSVSLMTEAFF. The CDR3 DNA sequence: TGCAGCGTTTCCCTTATGACTGAAGCTTTCTTT.

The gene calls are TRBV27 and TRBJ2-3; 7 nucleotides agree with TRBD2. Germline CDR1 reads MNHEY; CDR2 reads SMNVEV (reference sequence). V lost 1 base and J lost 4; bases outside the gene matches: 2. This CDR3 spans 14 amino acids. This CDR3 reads CASSLLAGADTQYF. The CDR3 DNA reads TGTGCCAGCAGTTTATTGGCGGGGGCAGATACGCAGTATTTT.

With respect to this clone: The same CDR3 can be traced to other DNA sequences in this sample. DNA of the CDR3: TGTGCCAGCAGCGGGGACATCACGGACACTGAAGCTTTCTTT. Translation: CASSGDITDTEAFF. This chain links TRBV7-8 with TRBJ1-1; D possibly corresponds to TRBD1 (6 bases). Trimming pared 5 bases from V and 3 bases from J, leaving 13 bases between. The CDR3 contains 14 residues. Germline V gene data show CDR1 as SGHVS and CDR2 as FQNEAQ.

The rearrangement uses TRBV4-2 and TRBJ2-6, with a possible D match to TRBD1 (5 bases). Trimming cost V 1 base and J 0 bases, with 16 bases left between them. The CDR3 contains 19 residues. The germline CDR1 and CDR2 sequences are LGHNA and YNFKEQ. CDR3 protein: CASSQVSQGATSGANVLTF. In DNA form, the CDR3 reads TGTGCCAGCAGCCAAGTTAGCCAGGGTGCCACCTCTGGGGCCAACGTCCTGACTTTC.

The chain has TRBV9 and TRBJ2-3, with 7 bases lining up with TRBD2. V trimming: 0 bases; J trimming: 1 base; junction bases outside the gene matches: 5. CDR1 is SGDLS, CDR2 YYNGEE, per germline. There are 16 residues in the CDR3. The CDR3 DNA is TGTGCCAGCAGCGTAGAGGGAGCGGGACGCACAGATACGCAGTATTTT. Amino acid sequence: CASSVEGAGRTDTQYF.

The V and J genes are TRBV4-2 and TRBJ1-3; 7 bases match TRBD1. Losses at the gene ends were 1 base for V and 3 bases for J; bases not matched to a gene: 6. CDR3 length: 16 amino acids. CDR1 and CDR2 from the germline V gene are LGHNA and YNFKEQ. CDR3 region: CASSQVLQGHGNTIYF. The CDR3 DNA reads TGTGCCAGCAGCCAAGTCCTACAGGGGCATGGAAACACCATATATTTT.

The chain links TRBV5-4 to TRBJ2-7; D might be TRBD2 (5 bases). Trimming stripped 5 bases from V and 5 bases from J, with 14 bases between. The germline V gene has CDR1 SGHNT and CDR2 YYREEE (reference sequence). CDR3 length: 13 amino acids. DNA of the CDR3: TGTGCCAGCAGGGCGTCGGGGAGCGACGAGCAGTACTTC. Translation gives CASRASGSDEQYF.

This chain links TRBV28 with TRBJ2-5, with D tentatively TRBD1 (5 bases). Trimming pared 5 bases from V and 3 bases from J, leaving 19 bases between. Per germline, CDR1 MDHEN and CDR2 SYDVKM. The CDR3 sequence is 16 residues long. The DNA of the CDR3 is TGTGCCAGCAGTCCACCGGTGGCAGGGATAGAAGAGACCCAGTACTTC. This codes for CASSPPVAGIEETQYF.

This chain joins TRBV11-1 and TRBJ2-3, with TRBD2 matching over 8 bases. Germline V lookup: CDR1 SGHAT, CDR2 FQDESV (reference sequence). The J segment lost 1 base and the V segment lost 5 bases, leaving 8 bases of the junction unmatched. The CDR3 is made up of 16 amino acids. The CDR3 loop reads CASSHRTSSGTDTQYF. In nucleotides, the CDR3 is TGTGCCAGCAGCCATAGGACTAGCTCTGGCACAGATACGCAGTATTTT. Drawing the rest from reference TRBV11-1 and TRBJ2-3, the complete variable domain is EAEVAQSPRYKITEKSQAVAFWCDPISGHATLYWYRQILGQGPELLVQFQDESVVDDSQLPKDRFSAERLKGVDSTLKIQPAELGDSAMYLCASSHRTSSGTDTQYFGPGTRLTVL.

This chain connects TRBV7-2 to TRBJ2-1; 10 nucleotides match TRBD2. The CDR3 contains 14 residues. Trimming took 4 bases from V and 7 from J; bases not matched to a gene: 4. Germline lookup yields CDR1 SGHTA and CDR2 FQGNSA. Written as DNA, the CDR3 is TGTGCCAGCAGCTGGGGACTAGCGAATAATGAGCAGTTCTTC. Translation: CASSWGLANNEQFF.

In DNA, the CDR3 is TGTGCCAGCAGCGGCGGGACAGCCAATCAGCCCCAGCATTTT. It codes for CASSGGTANQPQHF. The rearrangement uses TRBV9 and TRBJ1-5; 7 bases agree with TRBD1. V trimming: 3 bases; J trimming: 3 bases; junction bases outside the gene matches: 3. This CDR3 has 14 amino acids. Germline CDR1 is SGDLS and CDR2 is YYNGEE.

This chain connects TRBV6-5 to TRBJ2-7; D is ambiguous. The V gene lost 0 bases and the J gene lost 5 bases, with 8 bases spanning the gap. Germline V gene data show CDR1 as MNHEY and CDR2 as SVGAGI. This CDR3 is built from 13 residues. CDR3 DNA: TGTGCCAGCAGTTACTCGGGCTCAAACGAGCAGTACTTC. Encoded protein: CASSYSGSNEQYF.